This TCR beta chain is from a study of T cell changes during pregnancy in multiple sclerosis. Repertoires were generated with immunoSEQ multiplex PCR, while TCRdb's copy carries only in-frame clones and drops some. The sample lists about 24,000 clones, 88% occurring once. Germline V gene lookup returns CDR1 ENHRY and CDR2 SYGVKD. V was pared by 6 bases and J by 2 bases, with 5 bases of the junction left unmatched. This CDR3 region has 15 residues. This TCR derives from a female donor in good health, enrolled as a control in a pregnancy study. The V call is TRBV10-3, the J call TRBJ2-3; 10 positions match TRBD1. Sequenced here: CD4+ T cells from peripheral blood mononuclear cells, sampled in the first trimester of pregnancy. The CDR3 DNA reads TGTGCCATCAGAGCCGGGACAGGGGCCACAGATACGCAGTATTTT. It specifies CAIRAGTGATDTQYF.